There are a few counts of the clone carrying this T cell receptor beta chain. Its antigen remains unknown. Germline V gene lookup returns CDR1 KGHSH and CDR2 LQKENI. Deletions cut 2 bases from V and 1 base from J, with 12 bases between. This CDR3 spans 15 amino acids. From the RT-PCR reads, TCRdb called clonotypes with MiXCR, one entry per CDR3 protein. The repertoire holds roughly 17,000 distinct CDR3 sequences, with 55% to 65% as singletons. These data belong to a study of yellow fever vaccine responses in identical twins. Findings and limits, study-wide: Each twin's T cell response to the vaccine was reported to look partly convergent and partly personalized.

The receptor was isolated from a woman under 30 who received the yellow fever vaccine. Source: T cells from blood (PBMCs), unsorted or a sorted subset (not recorded which), taken before or after yellow fever vaccination (not recorded which). This chain joins TRBV18 and TRBJ2-7; possibly TRBD1 for D (5 bases). CDR3 sequence (DNA): TGTGCCAGCTCACCAAGGCAGGGCGTGTCCTACGAGCAGTACTTC. This gives the protein CASSPRQGVSYEQYF.